These 18 T cell receptor beta chains came from one sample sequenced in a study of shared clonotypes between healthy human individuals. Sequencing used immunoSEQ multiplex PCR; TCRdb keeps in-frame clones, though not all of them. The sample gives some 1.5 million clones, 95% to 99% of which show up once; roughly 0.45% is in the top ten. Specimen: naive CD4+ T cells sorted from blood. Subset: CD45RA+ positively selected. These receptors came from a man between 25 and 39 years old in good health.

This chain uses TRBV6-5 with TRBJ1-2; possibly TRBD1 for D (5 bases). The CDR3 runs 13 residues. Germline V CDR1 and CDR2: MNHEY, SVGAGI. V lost 8 bases, J lost 0 bases, and 10 bases lay in between. The CDR3: CASWAGSNYGYTF. Here the CDR3 DNA reads TGTGCCAGCTGGGCAGGGTCTAACTATGGCTACACCTTC.

The rearrangement uses TRBV2 and TRBJ2-1; no firm D call. The length of the CDR3 is 14 residues. Per germline, CDR1 SNHLY and CDR2 FYNNEI. V was cut by 2 bases and J by 11 bases, with 16 bases left in between. Written as DNA, the CDR3 is TGTGCCAGCAGTGAATCTGCGGCGGCGGAAAAGCAGTTCTTC. Translated, it gives CASSESAAAEKQFF.

This chain joins TRBV15 and TRBJ2-7; D possibly corresponds to TRBD2 (6 bases). The CDR3 totals 16 residues. V lost 0 bases, J lost 0 bases, and 12 bases lay in between. Germline CDR1 is LNHNV and CDR2 is YYDKDF (reference sequence). The CDR3 region is CATSRDRGGVSYEQYF. CDR3 coding DNA: TGTGCCACCAGCAGAGATCGGGGCGGGGTCTCCTACGAGCAGTACTTC. The full variable domain, with the rest looked up from reference TRBV15 and TRBJ2-7, is DAMVIQNPRYQVTQFGKPVTLSCSQTLNHNVMYWYQQKSSQAPKLLFHYYDKDFNNEADTPDNFQSRRPNTSFCFLDIRSPGLGDTAMYLCATSRDRGGVSYEQYFGPGTRLTVT.

The gene calls are TRBV19 and TRBJ2-6; 8 bases agree with TRBD1. Germline loops: CDR1 LNHDA, CDR2 SQIVND (reference sequence). CDR3 length: 18 residues. J was trimmed by 4 bases and V by 9 bases; bases with no gene match: 17. The CDR3 loop reads CASLSVRTGYTGANVLTF. The CDR3 DNA sequence: TGTGCCAGCCTTTCGGTCAGGACAGGGTATACAGGGGCCAACGTCCTGACTTTC.

The chain carries TRBV19 and TRBJ2-3; D is unclear. CDR1 LNHDA and CDR2 SQIVND come from the germline V gene (reference sequence). CDR3 length: 15 amino acids. V lost 5 bases and J lost 0, with 12 bases in between. The CDR3 DNA reads TGTGCCAGTAGTCTGCCAGGTTCCAGCACAGATACGCAGTATTTT. The encoded protein is CASSLPGSSTDTQYF.

This chain links TRBV5-4 with TRBJ2-7; 7 bases agree with TRBD1. Looked up from germline, CDR1 is SGHNT and CDR2 is YYREEE (reference sequence). The V segment lost 4 bases and the J segment 0 bases; nucleotides outside the gene matches: 4. This CDR3 is built from 14 residues. Here the CDR3 DNA reads TGTGCCAGCAGCCCGGGACAGATCTCCTACGAGCAGTACTTC. Protein: CASSPGQISYEQYF.

The rearrangement joins TRBV27 to TRBJ2-3, with D unclear. The CDR3 runs to 15 residues. The germline V and J ends were trimmed by 7 bases and 2 bases, with 16 bases remaining between them. The V gene's germline CDR1 is MNHEY and CDR2 SMNVEV (reference sequence). Here the CDR3 DNA reads TGTGCCAGCACCCTCTTCGGGCAAGACACAGATACGCAGTATTTT. It codes for CASTLFGQDTDTQYF.

The chain employs TRBV5-1 and TRBJ2-1, with 7 bases matching TRBD1. Per germline, CDR1 SGHRS and CDR2 YFSETQ. Trimming took 5 bases from V and 8 from J; bases not matched to a gene: 10. This CDR3 has 14 amino acids. DNA of the CDR3: TGCGCCAGCAGTGGGGGACAGCCGCATGATGAGCAGTTCTTC. Protein product: CASSGGQPHDEQFF.

The V call is TRBV9, the J call TRBJ1-5; D unresolved. This CDR3 has 14 residues. Germline V gene lookup returns CDR1 SGDLS and CDR2 YYNGEE. V was shortened by 4 bases and J by 2 bases, with 10 bases between the two germline ends. The CDR3 nucleotides are TGTGCCAGCAGCAAGGGCGCCGGCAATCAGCCCCAGCATTTT. Amino acids: CASSKGAGNQPQHF.

The genes are TRBV6-5 and TRBJ1-5, with D maybe TRBD1 (5 bases). The CDR3 totals 15 residues. V shed 7 bases and J shed 1 base, with 14 bases lying between them. The germline CDR1 and CDR2 sequences are MNHEY and SVGAGI. As DNA, the CDR3 is TGTGCCAGCAAAACCTATGACAGAAGCAATCAGCCCCAGCATTTT. It codes for CASKTYDRSNQPQHF.

The J gene is TRBJ1-1, the V gene TRBV29-1; D perhaps matches TRBD1 (5 bases). The CDR3 has 13 residues. Germline V gene sequence: CDR1 SQVTM, CDR2 ANQGSEA. Trimming pared 7 bases from V and 3 bases from J, leaving 15 bases between. In nucleotides, the CDR3 is TGCAGCGCGAGTGTGGGGCAAGACACTGAAGCTTTCTTT. This encodes CSASVGQDTEAFF.

V is TRBV28 and J is TRBJ1-5, with a weak D call TRBD1 (5 bases). Germline V gives CDR1 MDHEN, CDR2 SYDVKM. This CDR3 has 13 residues. V was trimmed by 6 bases and J by 0 bases, leaving 6 bases between them. As DNA, the CDR3 is TGTGCCAGCAGGACAGTTAGCAATCAGCCCCAGCATTTT. Residues: CASRTVSNQPQHF.

The chain joins TRBV7-7 to TRBJ2-5; no clear D. V lost 5 bases and J 5 bases, leaving 9 bases between the germline ends. Germline lookup yields CDR1 SSHAT and CDR2 FNYEAQ (reference sequence). The CDR3 sequence is 12 residues long. In nucleotides, the CDR3 is TGTGCCAGCAGCCAGGATATGGAGACCCAGTACTTC. This translates into CASSQDMETQYF.

This chain joins TRBV29-1 and TRBJ2-1, with 8 bases lining up with TRBD1. The CDR3 sequence is 16 residues long. V shed 2 bases and J 3 bases; nucleotides not matched to a gene: 9. Germline assignment: CDR1 SQVTM and CDR2 ANQGSEA. The CDR3 sequence: CSVESRTGKNYNEQFF. CDR3 nucleotide sequence: TGCAGCGTTGAATCGAGGACAGGGAAAAACTACAATGAGCAGTTCTTC.

On this clone itself: The junction differs from germline at one of its ends, possibly a read error. The rearrangement joins TRBV28 to TRBJ1-5; D is unresolved. Germline values: CDR1 MDHEN, CDR2 SYDVKM. This CDR3 comprises 17 residues. CDR3 in amino acids: CASTLGMAPTPNQPQHF. The CDR3, as DNA: TGTGCCAGCACTTTAGGGATGGCACCGACCCCCAATCAGCCCCAGCATTTT.

This CDR3 reads CASSTYRGATDTQYF. The CDR3 region has the DNA TGTGCCAGTAGTACGTACAGGGGCGCCACAGATACGCAGTATTTT. The chain joins TRBV19 to TRBJ2-3, with TRBD1 identical over 7 bases. V was pared by 4 bases and J by 2 bases, with 6 bases of the junction left unmatched. There are 15 residues in the CDR3. Germline V gene data show CDR1 as LNHDA and CDR2 as SQIVND (reference sequence).

The chain combines TRBV28 with TRBJ2-1, with D unresolved. There are 14 residues in the CDR3. The germline V gene has CDR1 MDHEN and CDR2 SYDVKM. V lost 5 bases and J lost 8, with 16 bases in between. This chain's CDR3 is CASSARAGLDEQFF. As DNA, the CDR3 is TGTGCCAGCAGTGCACGTGCCGGGCTCGATGAGCAGTTCTTC.

The CDR3 sequence is CASRGVNTEAFF. CDR3 nucleotide sequence: TGTGCCAGCAGGGGGGTGAACACTGAAGCTTTCTTT. This chain joins TRBV6-5 and TRBJ1-1, with D possibly matching TRBD1 (5 bases). This CDR3 has 12 amino acids. Germline CDR1 MNHEY, CDR2 SVGAGI. V lost 6 bases and J 0 bases, leaving 5 bases between the germline ends.